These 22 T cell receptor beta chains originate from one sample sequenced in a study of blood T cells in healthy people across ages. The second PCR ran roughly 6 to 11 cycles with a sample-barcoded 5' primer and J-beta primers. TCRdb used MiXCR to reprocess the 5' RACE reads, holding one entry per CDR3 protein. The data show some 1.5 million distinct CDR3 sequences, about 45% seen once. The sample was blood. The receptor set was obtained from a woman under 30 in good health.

The CDR3 reads CASSPTVIYGYTF. CDR3 nucleotides: TGTGCCAGCAGCCCGACGGTCATATATGGCTACACCTTC. The V and J genes are TRBV7-9 and TRBJ1-2; no definite D call. CDR3 length: 13 amino acids. Germline V gene lookup returns CDR1 SEHNR and CDR2 FQNEAQ (reference sequence). Trimming pared 5 bases from V and 5 bases from J, leaving 12 bases between.

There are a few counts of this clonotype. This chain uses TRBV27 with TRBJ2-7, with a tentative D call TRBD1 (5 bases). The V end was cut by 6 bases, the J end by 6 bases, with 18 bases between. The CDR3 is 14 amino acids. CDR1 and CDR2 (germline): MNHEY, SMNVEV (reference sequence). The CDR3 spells CASSATGTPLEQYF. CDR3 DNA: TGTGCCAGCAGCGCAACAGGAACCCCACTCGAGCAGTACTTC.

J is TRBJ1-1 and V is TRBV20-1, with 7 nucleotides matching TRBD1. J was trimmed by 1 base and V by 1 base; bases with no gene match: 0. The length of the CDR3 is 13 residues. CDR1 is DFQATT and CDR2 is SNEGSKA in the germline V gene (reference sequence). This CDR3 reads CSARGDRNTEAFF. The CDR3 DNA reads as TGCAGTGCTAGAGGGGACAGGAACACTGAAGCTTTCTTT.

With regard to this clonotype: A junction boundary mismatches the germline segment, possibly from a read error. DNA of the CDR3: TGCGCCAGCGGCCAAGATAGGGGAAGGGAGGGAAGCTACACCTTC. Its protein product is CASGQDRGREGSYTF. The chain couples TRBV4-3 to TRBJ1-2, with a possible D match to TRBD1 (5 bases). Looked up from germline, CDR1 is LGHNA and CDR2 is YSLEER. The CDR3 totals 15 residues.

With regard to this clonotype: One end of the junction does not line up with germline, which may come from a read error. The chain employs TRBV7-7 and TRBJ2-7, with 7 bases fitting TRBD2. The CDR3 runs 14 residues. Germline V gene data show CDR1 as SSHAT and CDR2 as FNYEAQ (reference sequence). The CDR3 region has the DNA TGTGCTAGCGACTTACTAGCGAGACTCTACGAGCAGCACTTC. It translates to CASDLLARLYEQHF.

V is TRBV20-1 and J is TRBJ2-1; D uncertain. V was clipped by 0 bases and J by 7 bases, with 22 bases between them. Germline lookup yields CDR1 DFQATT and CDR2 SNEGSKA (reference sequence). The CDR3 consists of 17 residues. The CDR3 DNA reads TGCAGTGCTAGAGACCGGAACGTTCCGCGGACCGGGAATGAGCAGTTCTTC. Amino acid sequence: CSARDRNVPRTGNEQFF.

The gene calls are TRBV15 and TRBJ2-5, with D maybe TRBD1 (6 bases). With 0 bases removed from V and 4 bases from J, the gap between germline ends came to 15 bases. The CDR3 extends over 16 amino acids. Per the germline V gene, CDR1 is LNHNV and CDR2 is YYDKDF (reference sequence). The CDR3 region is CATSRDATGSVETQYF. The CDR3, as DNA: TGTGCCACCAGCAGAGACGCGACAGGCTCGGTAGAGACCCAGTACTTC.

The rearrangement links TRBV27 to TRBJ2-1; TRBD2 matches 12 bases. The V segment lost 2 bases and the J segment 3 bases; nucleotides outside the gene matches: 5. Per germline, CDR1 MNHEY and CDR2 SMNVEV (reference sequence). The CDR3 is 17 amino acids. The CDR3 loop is CASSLTLAGGRYNEQFF. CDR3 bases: TGTGCCAGCAGTTTAACCCTAGCGGGAGGGCGCTACAATGAGCAGTTCTTC.

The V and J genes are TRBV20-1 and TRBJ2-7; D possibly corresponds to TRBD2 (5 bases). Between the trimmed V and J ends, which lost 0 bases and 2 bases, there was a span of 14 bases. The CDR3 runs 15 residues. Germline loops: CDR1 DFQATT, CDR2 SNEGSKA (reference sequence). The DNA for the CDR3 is TGCAGTGCTAGAGATCTGCAGGACTCCCCCTACGAGCAGTACTTC. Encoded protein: CSARDLQDSPYEQYF.

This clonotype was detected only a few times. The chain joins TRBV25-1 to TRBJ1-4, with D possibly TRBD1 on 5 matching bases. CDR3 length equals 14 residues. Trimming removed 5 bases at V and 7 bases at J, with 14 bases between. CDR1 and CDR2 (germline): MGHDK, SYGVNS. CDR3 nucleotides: TGTGCCAGCAGTCACCCTACAGGAATTGAAAAACTGTTTTTT. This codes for CASSHPTGIEKLFF.

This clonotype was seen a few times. CDR3 DNA: TGCGCCAGCAGCCAGGGTACCGGGCTAAGCTCCTACAATGAGCAGTACTTC. Translation: CASSQGTGLSSYNEQYF. This chain uses TRBV4-1 with TRBJ2-7; D call uncertain. The CDR3 consists of 17 residues. Trimming removed 3 bases from V and 7 bases from J, with 25 bases in between. Per the germline V gene, CDR1 is MGHRA and CDR2 is YSYEKL.

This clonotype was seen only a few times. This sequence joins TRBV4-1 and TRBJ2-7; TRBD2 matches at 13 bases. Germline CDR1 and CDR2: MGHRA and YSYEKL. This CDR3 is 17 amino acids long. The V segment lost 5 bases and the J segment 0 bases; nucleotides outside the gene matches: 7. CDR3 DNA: TGCGCCAGCAGCGAAAGGGGGACTAGCGGGGTCTCCTACGAGCAGTACTTC. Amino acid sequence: CASSERGTSGVSYEQYF.

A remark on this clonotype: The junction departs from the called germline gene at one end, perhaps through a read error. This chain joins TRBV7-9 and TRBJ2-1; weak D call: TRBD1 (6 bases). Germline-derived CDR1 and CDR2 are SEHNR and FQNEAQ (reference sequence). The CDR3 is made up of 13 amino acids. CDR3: CPSSPGTNNEQFF. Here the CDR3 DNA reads TGTCCCAGCAGCCCCGGGACAAACAATGAGCAGTTCTTC.

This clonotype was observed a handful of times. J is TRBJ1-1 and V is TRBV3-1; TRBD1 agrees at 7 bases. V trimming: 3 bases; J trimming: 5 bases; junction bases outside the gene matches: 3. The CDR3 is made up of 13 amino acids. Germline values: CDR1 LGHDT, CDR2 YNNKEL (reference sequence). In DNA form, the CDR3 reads TGTGCCAGCAGCCAGCAGGGGGGTACTGAAGCTTTCTTT. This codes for CASSQQGGTEAFF. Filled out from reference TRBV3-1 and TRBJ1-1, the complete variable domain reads DTAVSQTPKYLVTQMGNDKSIKCEQNLGHDTMYWYKQDSKKFLKIMFSYNNKELIINETVPNRFSPKSPDKAHLNLHINSLELGDSAVYFCASSQQGGTEAFFGQGTRLTVV.

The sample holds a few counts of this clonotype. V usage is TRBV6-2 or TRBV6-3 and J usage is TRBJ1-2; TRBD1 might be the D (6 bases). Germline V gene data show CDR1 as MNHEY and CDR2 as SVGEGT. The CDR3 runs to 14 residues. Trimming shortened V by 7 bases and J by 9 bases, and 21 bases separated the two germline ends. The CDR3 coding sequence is TGTGCCAGCATGCAGGGGACGTTTTGGAGGAGCTACACCTTC. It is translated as CASMQGTFWRSYTF.

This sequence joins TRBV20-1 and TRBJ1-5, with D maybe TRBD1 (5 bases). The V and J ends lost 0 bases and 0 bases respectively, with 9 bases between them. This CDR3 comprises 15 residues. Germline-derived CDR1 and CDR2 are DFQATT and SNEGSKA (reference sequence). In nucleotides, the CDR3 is TGCAGTGCTAGAGATCAAGGGGCTAGCAATCAGCCCCAGCATTTT. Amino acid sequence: CSARDQGASNQPQHF.

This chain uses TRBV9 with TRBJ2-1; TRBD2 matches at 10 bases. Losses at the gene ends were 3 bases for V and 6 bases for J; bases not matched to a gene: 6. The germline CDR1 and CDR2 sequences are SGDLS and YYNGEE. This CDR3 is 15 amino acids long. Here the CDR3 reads CASSAPGLASNEQFF. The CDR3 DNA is TGTGCCAGCAGCGCACCGGGACTAGCGTCCAATGAGCAGTTCTTC.

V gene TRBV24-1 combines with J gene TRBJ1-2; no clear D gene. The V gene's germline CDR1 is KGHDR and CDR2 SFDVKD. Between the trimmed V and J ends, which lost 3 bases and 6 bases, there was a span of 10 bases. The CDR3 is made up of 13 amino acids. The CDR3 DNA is TGTGCCACCAGTGATCGCAAGGCTGATGGCTACACCTTC. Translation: CATSDRKADGYTF.

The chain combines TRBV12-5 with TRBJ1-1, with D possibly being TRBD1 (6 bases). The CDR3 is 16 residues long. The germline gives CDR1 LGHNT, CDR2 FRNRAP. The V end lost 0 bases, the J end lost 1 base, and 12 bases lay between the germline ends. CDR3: CASGLVLQDRNTEAFF. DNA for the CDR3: TGTGCTAGTGGTTTGGTACTCCAGGACAGGAACACTGAAGCTTTCTTT.

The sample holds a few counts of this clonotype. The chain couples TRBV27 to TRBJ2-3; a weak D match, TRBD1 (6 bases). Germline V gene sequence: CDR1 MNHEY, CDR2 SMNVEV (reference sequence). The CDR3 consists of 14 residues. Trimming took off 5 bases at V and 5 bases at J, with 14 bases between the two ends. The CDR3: CASSIGTRGDTQYF. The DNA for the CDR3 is TGTGCCAGCAGTATAGGGACACGGGGAGATACGCAGTATTTT.

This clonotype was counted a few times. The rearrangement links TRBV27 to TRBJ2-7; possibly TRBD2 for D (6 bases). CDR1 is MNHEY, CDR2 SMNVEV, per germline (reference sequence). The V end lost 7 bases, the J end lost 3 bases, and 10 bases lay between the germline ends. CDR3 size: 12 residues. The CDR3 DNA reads TGTGCCAGCAAGGGCGGGAACTACGAGCAGTACTTC. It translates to CASKGGNYEQYF.

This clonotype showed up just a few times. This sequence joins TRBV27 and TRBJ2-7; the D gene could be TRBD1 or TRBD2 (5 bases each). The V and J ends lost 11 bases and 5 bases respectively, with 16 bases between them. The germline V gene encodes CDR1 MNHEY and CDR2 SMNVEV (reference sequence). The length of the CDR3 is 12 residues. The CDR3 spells CAPDEGFDEQYF. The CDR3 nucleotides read TGTGCCCCCGACGAGGGGTTCGACGAGCAGTACTTC.